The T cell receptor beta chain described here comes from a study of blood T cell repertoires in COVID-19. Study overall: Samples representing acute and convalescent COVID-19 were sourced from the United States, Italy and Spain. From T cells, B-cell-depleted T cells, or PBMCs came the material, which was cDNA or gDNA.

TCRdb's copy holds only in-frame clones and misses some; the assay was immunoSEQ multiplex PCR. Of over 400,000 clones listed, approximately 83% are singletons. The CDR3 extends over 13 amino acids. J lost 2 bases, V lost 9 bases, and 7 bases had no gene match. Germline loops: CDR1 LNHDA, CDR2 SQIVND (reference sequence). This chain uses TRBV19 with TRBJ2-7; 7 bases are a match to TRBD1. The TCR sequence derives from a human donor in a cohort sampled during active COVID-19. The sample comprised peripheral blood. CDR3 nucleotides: TGTGCCAGCCAAAGGGGACAGACCTACGAGCAGTACTTC. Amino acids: CASQRGQTYEQYF.